Presented here are 8 T cell receptor beta chains from one specimen sequenced in a study of blood T cell repertoires in COVID-19 (dated by TCRdb to the early 2020s). The method was the immunoSEQ multiplex PCR assay. TCRdb's version of the immuneACCESS table is confined to in-frame rearrangements and falls short of the full clone set. An unresolved V gene accounts for under half of the shortfall where checked; the remainder is of unknown origin. The table for this sample lists fewer than 250,000 clones; around four fifths of them were counted only once. 5% to 7% of the sample is taken by the ten largest. The sequencing input was peripheral blood. All receptors come from a woman in her sixties with active or convalescent COVID-19.

The V gene is TRBV5-1, the J gene TRBJ2-1, with TRBD2 identical over 9 bases. Per germline, CDR1 SGHRS and CDR2 YFSETQ. This CDR3 region has 18 residues. V dropped 1 base and J dropped 4; count of bases not matched to a gene: 12. CDR3 sequence (DNA): TGCGCCAGCAGCTTGAATAGCGGGAGATCGGGGTTTTACAATGAGCAGTTCTTC. Protein sequence: CASSLNSGRSGFYNEQFF.

V usage is TRBV3-1 (or the pseudogene TRBV3-2) and J usage is TRBJ2-5; TRBD1 agrees at 7 bases. The CDR3 consists of 16 residues. The germline V gene encodes CDR1 LGHDT and CDR2 YNNKEL (reference sequence). J gave up 4 bases and V 4 bases, and 12 bases lay outside the gene matches. The CDR3 coding sequence is TGTGCCAGCAGCCCCTCGACAGGGACCCTCGGAGAGACCCAGTACTTC. Translated: CASSPSTGTLGETQYF.

V gene TRBV18 combines with J gene TRBJ1-1, with TRBD1 matching 10 bases. This CDR3 is 15 amino acids long. After removal of 3 bases from V and 3 bases from J, the junction contained 4 bases not matched to a gene. The germline V gene encodes CDR1 KGHSH and CDR2 LQKENI. The CDR3 spells CASSPDRGLDTEAFF. In DNA form, the CDR3 reads TGTGCCAGCTCACCCGACAGGGGGCTGGACACTGAAGCTTTCTTT. Full variable domain (remainder filled in from reference TRBV18 and TRBJ1-1): NAGVMQNPRHLVRRRGQEARLRCSPMKGHSHVYWYRQLPEEGLKFMVYLQKENIIDESGMPKERFSAEFPKEGPSILRIQQVVRGDSAAYFCASSPDRGLDTEAFFGQGTRLTVV.

This chain uses TRBV7-9 with TRBJ2-3; 7 nucleotides match TRBD2. This CDR3 contains 15 residues. With 5 bases clipped from V and 2 bases from J, the junction kept 7 bases outside the gene matches. Germline lookup yields CDR1 SEHNR and CDR2 FQNEAQ (reference sequence). CDR3 nucleotides: TGTGCCAGCAGCCCTCGACTAGCTCTCACAGATACGCAGTATTTT. Translation gives CASSPRLALTDTQYF.

The chain employs TRBV28 and TRBJ2-2; D is perhaps TRBD2 (6 bases). The CDR3 contains 15 residues. Between the trimmed V and J ends, which lost 6 bases and 1 base, there was a span of 12 bases. The germline gives CDR1 MDHEN, CDR2 SYDVKM. The CDR3 region has the DNA TGTGCCAGCAGCGTACGGAGGGGGAACACCGGGGAGCTGTTTTTT. It yields the protein CASSVRRGNTGELFF.

This chain uses TRBV5-1 with TRBJ2-7; 10 bases map to TRBD2. Trimming removed 3 bases from V and 4 bases from J; junction bases left unmatched: 7. The CDR3 sequence is 15 residues long. Germline-derived CDR1 and CDR2 are SGHRS and YFSETQ. The CDR3 here is CASSSGTSEMYEQYF. The CDR3 bases are TGCGCCAGCAGCTCCGGGACTAGCGAAATGTACGAGCAGTACTTC.

The V call is TRBV11-3, the J call TRBJ1-1; D gene ambiguous. Trimming took off 3 bases at V and 7 bases at J, with 9 bases between the two ends. Germline lookup yields CDR1 SGHNT and CDR2 YENEEA. CDR3 size: 12 residues. CDR3 DNA sequence: TGTGCCAGCAGCTTCCGGTCTTATGAAGCTTTCTTT. This translates into CASSFRSYEAFF. Drawing the rest from reference TRBV11-3 and TRBJ1-1, the complete variable domain is EAGVVQSPRYKIIEKKQPVAFWCNPISGHNTLYWYLQNLGQGPELLIRYENEEAVDDSQLPKDRFSAERLKGVDSTLKIQPAELGDSAVYLCASSFRSYEAFFGQGTRLTVV.

The chain has TRBV6-1 and TRBJ2-1, with TRBD1 identical over 9 bases. Trimming at V came to 1 base and at J to 7 bases, leaving 11 bases not matched to a gene. Germline lookup yields CDR1 MNHNS and CDR2 SASEGT. The CDR3 is 17 residues long. CDR3 nucleotides: TGTGCCAGCAGTGAAGACCCTTGGGACAGGGTACGGAATGAGCAGTTCTTC. It specifies CASSEDPWDRVRNEQFF.